This T cell receptor beta chain was identified during a study of response to subunit inactivated influenza vaccine. The study, taken as a whole, reports: It was suggested by the authors that few new T cells are recruited by each seasonal influenza vaccination.

Between the trimmed V and J ends, which lost 1 base and 4 bases, there was a span of 13 bases. This CDR3 has 14 amino acids. The germline CDR1 and CDR2 sequences are SQVTM and ANQGSEA. TCRdb independently ran MiXCR on the RT-PCR reads; one entry per CDR3 protein. The data show 280,000 or so distinct CDR3 sequences, 21% seen once. This clonotype was detected only a few times. Its antigen remains unknown. This clonotype was sampled from a man aged 50 to 75 who received an inactivated influenza vaccine. The chain has TRBV29-1 and TRBJ1-1; D remains ambiguous. This specimen consisted of PBMCs from blood, obtained approximately 22 months after vaccination. This chain's CDR3 is CSVEVAGRSTEAFF. The CDR3 DNA reads as TGCAGCGTTGAAGTCGCCGGTCGGTCCACTGAAGCTTTCTTT.